One and the same sample provided the 9 T cell receptor beta chains below, sequenced in a study of T cell clones after liver transplantation. TCRdb keeps only in-frame clones here, not all; method: immunoSEQ multiplex PCR. The sample carries more than 95,000 clones, about nine tenths recorded once. The sample in question was CD4+ T cells from blood, obtained 12 months after liver transplant. The source of these receptors is a human patient who received a liver transplant. Some T cells could come from the graft donor.

The chain carries TRBV28 and TRBJ2-7; no firm D call. The CDR3 consists of 11 residues. CDR1 and CDR2 from the germline V gene are MDHEN and SYDVKM. V lost 8 bases and J 2 bases, leaving 7 bases between the germline ends. The CDR3 DNA follows: TGTGCCAGCGGCGGAACCTACGAGCAGTACTTC. Translated, it gives CASGGTYEQYF.

This chain joins TRBV14 and TRBJ2-7; D possibly corresponds to TRBD2 (6 bases). In germline, CDR1 is SGHDN, CDR2 FVKESK. The CDR3 contains 15 residues. V lost 0 bases, J lost 0 bases, and 9 bases lay in between. Written as DNA, the CDR3 is TGTGCCAGCAGCCAAGAGCGTAGCGGCTCCTACGAGCAGTACTTC. This translates into CASSQERSGSYEQYF.

The chain couples TRBV19 to TRBJ2-7, with a possible D match to TRBD2 (5 bases). The CDR3 has 13 residues. Germline assignment: CDR1 LNHDA and CDR2 SQIVND (reference sequence). Trimming took 5 bases from V and 0 from J, leaving 8 bases between them. CDR3 nucleotide sequence: TGTGCCAGTAGTCGGGAAATCTCCTACGAGCAGTACTTC. Its translation is CASSREISYEQYF.

This clone was seen a few times. CDR3 sequence (DNA): TGTGCCAGCAGCTTAGGGGTCACAAGCCAGGGAGAGACCCAGTACTTC. Translated: CASSLGVTSQGETQYF. The rearrangement uses TRBV11-3 and TRBJ2-5, with D possibly TRBD1 on 5 matching bases. The CDR3 loop spans 16 amino acids. Germline CDR1 reads SGHNT; CDR2 reads YENEEA. The V end lost 1 base, the J end lost 4 bases, and 16 bases lay between the germline ends.

The J gene is TRBJ2-2, the V gene TRBV29-1; 9 positions match TRBD1. CDR1 and CDR2 from the germline V gene are SQVTM and ANQGSEA. Germline trimming cut 6 bases from V and 6 bases from J; bases unmatched to any gene: 11. The CDR3 loop spans 15 amino acids. In nucleotides, the CDR3 is TGCAGCGTCGGGGGCCCGGGACAGGGACCCGGGGAGCTGTTTTTT. This gives the protein CSVGGPGQGPGELFF.

The chain combines TRBV5-5 with TRBJ1-1, with no clear D. The CDR3 has 13 residues. The V end lost 4 bases, the J end lost 5 bases, and 12 bases lay between the germline ends. Per germline, CDR1 SGHKS and CDR2 YYEKEE (reference sequence). Here the CDR3 reads CASSPGPGTEAFF. The CDR3 coding sequence is TGTGCCAGCAGCCCCGGGCCGGGGACTGAAGCTTTCTTT.

This clone was detected only a few times. This chain links TRBV28 with TRBJ2-3; 9 positions match TRBD1. The CDR3 extends over 16 amino acids. Germline CDR1 MDHEN, CDR2 SYDVKM. The trim removed 4 bases at V and 5 bases at J, leaving 10 bases unmatched. The CDR3 bases are TGTGCCAGCAGTTCCGCTGGACAGGGGTCATTAGATACGCAGTATTTT. Translated: CASSSAGQGSLDTQYF. Full variable domain (missing parts from reference TRBV28 and TRBJ2-3): DVKVTQSSRYLVKRTGEKVFLECVQDMDHENMFWYRQDPGLGLRLIYFSYDVKMKEKGDIPEGYSVSREKKERFSLILESASTNQTSMYLCASSSAGQGSLDTQYFGPGTRLTVL.

The chain combines TRBV9 with TRBJ2-2; D remains ambiguous. Germline V lookup: CDR1 SGDLS, CDR2 YYNGEE. Trimming left V 6 bases short and J 4 bases short, with 10 bases between. There are 13 residues in the CDR3. The CDR3 sequence is CASTRLGTGELFF. The CDR3 DNA reads as TGTGCCAGCACCAGACTGGGCACCGGGGAGCTGTTTTTT.

V usage is TRBV28 and J usage is TRBJ2-1, with TRBD1 matching 12 bases. CDR1 is MDHEN and CDR2 is SYDVKM in the germline V gene. Trimming removed 4 bases from V and 8 bases from J; junction bases left unmatched: 6. The CDR3 runs to 15 residues. The CDR3: CASSYGTGGFDEQFF. The DNA of the CDR3 is TGTGCCAGCAGTTATGGGACAGGGGGCTTCGATGAGCAGTTCTTC. The full variable domain, with the rest looked up from reference TRBV28 and TRBJ2-1, is DVKVTQSSRYLVKRTGEKVFLECVQDMDHENMFWYRQDPGLGLRLIYFSYDVKMKEKGDIPEGYSVSREKKERFSLILESASTNQTSMYLCASSYGTGGFDEQFFGPGTRLTVL.